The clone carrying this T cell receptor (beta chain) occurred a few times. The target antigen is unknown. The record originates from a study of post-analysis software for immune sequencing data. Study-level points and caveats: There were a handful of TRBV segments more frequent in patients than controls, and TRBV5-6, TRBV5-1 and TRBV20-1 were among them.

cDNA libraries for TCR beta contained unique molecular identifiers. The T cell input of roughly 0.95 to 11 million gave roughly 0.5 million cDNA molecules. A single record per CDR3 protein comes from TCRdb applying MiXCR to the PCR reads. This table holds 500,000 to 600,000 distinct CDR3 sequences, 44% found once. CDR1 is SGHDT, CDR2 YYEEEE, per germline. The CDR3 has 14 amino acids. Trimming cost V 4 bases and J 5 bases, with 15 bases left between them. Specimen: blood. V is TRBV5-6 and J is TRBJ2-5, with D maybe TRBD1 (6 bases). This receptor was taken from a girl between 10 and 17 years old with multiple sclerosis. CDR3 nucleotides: TGTGCCAGCAGCGATATACAGGGTCGGGAGACCCAGTACTTC. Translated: CASSDIQGRETQYF.